A selection of T cell receptor beta chains follows, all from one sample in a study of shared clonotypes between healthy human individuals. Profiled with immunoSEQ multiplex PCR; TCRdb holds only in-frame clones, not every one. The profile covers a few hundred thousand clones, with roughly 95% appearing a single time and less than 0.13% taken by the ten largest. Material for sequencing was naive CD8+ T cells sorted from blood. The receptors were sampled from a woman under 40 in good health. CDR3s include the opening cysteine and the closing phenylalanine or tryptophan. The D gene is left open where the match is weak. A row's size may be missing; if present it is once, few, many or a size class.

>.|TRBV6-5|.|16|TRBJ2-7
TGTGCCAGCAGTTACTCGTGGCTTGGAACTTCCTACGAGCAGTACTTC
CASSYSWLGTSYEQYF
>once|TRBV19|TRBD1|14|TRBJ1-3
TGTGCCAGTACCCCCGGGACAGGGGAAAACACCATATATTTT
CASTPGTGENTIYF
>.|TRBV6-6|.|14|TRBJ2-3
TGTGCCAGCAGTTTTTCAGGCGGCAGGGATACGCAGTATTTT
CASSFSGGRDTQYF
>.|TRBV28|.|11|TRBJ2-7
TGTGCCAGCACCGACAGCTACGAGCAGTACTTC
CASTDSYEQYF
>.|TRBV29-1|.|15|TRBJ2-3
TGCAGCGTTGTGTCGACTATGAGGAGGTCAGATACGCAGTATTTT
CSVVSTMRRSDTQYF
>.|TRBV28|TRBD1|15|TRBJ1-5
TGTGCCAGCAGTGCCAGGGGGCTTGGCAATCAGCCCCAGCATTTT
CASSARGLGNQPQHF
>.|TRBV19|.|15|TRBJ2-3
TGTGCCAGTAGTATTCTCGGGCTAGGAGGTGATACGCAGTATTTT
CASSILGLGGDTQYF
>.|TRBV5-6|.|15|TRBJ2-7
TGTGCCAGCAGCTTGCAAACGACTATTCCCTACGAGCAGTACTTC
CASSLQTTIPYEQYF
>.|TRBV6-5|TRBD2|12|TRBJ2-4
TGTGCCAGCACGCCCGGGGGGGGCATTCAGTACTTC
CASTPGGGIQYF
>.|TRBV28|.|14|TRBJ1-1
TGTGCCAGCAGTTTAGGTTCTCCGGGAACTGAAGCTTTCTTT
CASSLGSPGTEAFF
>.|TRBV13|.|16|TRBJ1-2
TGTGCCAGCAGCCTCCCGATGCGGGCGTCTCACTATGGCTACACCTTC
CASSLPMRASHYGYTF
>.|TRBV27|.|15|TRBJ2-7
TGTGCCAGCAGTCCTGGACTAACCGGGAGCCACGAGCAGTACTTC
CASSPGLTGSHEQYF
>.|TRBV9|.|15|TRBJ1-1
TGTGCCAGCAGCGCAACCGCGGGGGGTGGGACTGAAGCTTTCTTT
CASSATAGGGTEAFF
>.|TRBV7-9|.|14|TRBJ2-7
TGTGCCAGCAGCCAGACGGCAGAGTCCTACGAGCAGTACTTC
CASSQTAESYEQYF